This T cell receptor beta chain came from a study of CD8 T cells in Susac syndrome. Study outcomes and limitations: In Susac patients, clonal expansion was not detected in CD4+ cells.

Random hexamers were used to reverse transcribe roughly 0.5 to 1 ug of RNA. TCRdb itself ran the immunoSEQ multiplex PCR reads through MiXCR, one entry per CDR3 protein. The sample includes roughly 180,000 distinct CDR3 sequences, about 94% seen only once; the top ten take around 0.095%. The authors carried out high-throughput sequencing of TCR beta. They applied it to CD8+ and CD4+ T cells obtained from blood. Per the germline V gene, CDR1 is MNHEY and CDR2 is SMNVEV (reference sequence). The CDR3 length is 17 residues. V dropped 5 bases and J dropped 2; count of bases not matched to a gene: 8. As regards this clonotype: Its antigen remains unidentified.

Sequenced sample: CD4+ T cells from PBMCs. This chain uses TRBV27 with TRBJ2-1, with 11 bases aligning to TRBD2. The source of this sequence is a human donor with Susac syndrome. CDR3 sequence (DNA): TGTGCCAGCAGTGTTAGGCCGGGACTAGCGGCCTACAATGAGCAGTTCTTC. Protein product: CASSVRPGLAAYNEQFF.